A single sample gave rise to the 10 T cell receptor beta chains below, sequenced in a study of PD-1 blockade in mismatch repair-deficient tumors. Sequencing was performed with immunoSEQ multiplex PCR; in TCRdb, only in-frame clones are kept and a portion is missing. The sample lists approximately 79,000 clones, roughly 80% occurring once. This sample comprised peripheral blood, obtained 44 weeks after starting pembrolizumab. The source is an adult with mismatch repair-deficient cancer.

This chain links TRBV7-2 with TRBJ1-2; no clear D. Germline CDR1 reads SGHTA; CDR2 reads FQGNSA. V was shortened by 4 bases and J by 2 bases, with 5 bases between the two germline ends. The CDR3 has 12 residues. This CDR3 reads CASSYSNYGYTF. For the CDR3, the DNA is TGTGCCAGCAGCTATTCCAACTATGGCTACACCTTC.

This clone was seen a few times. This sample also contains other DNA sequences that code for the same CDR3. The CDR3, as DNA: TGCGCCAGCAGCTCGACGGCAGCTAACTATGGCTACACCTTC. It translates to CASSSTAANYGYTF. V and J are TRBV5-1 and TRBJ1-2; no definite D call. The V and J ends lost 3 bases and 0 bases respectively, with 9 bases between them. Germline CDR1 reads SGHRS; CDR2 reads YFSETQ. This CDR3 comprises 14 residues.

This clone was found a few times. This chain uses TRBV30 with TRBJ1-2, with D unclear. The CDR3 has 11 residues. CDR1 GTSNPN and CDR2 SVGIG come from the germline V gene (reference sequence). V lost 1 base to trimming and J lost 4 bases, with 4 bases between them. The CDR3 nucleotides are TGTGCCTGGAGTGAACCCTATGGCTACACCTTC. The encoded protein is CAWSEPYGYTF.

This clone was found a few times. V gene TRBV25-1 combines with J gene TRBJ1-5, with D tentatively TRBD1 (5 bases). Trimming removed 6 bases from V and 5 bases from J, with 8 bases in between. CDR3 length equals 12 residues. Per germline, CDR1 MGHDK and CDR2 SYGVNS. The CDR3 loop is CASRQADQPQHF. For the CDR3, the DNA is TGTGCCAGCAGACAGGCCGATCAGCCCCAGCATTTT.

This sequence joins TRBV29-1 and TRBJ2-3; weak D call: TRBD1 (5 bases). Between the trimmed V and J ends, which lost 0 bases and 9 bases, there was a span of 16 bases. Germline CDR1 SQVTM, CDR2 ANQGSEA. The CDR3 has 14 amino acids. CDR3 protein: CSVEDPSGAQTQYF. The CDR3 DNA sequence: TGCAGCGTTGAAGATCCTAGTGGGGCGCAAACGCAGTATTTT.

The chain joins TRBV30 to TRBJ2-3, with 15 bases matching TRBD2. The V segment lost 3 bases and the J segment 1 base; nucleotides outside the gene matches: 11. Germline CDR1 is GTSNPN and CDR2 is SVGIG (reference sequence). The CDR3 is made up of 19 amino acids. CDR3 residues: CAWRDPGLAGGAGTDTQYF. DNA for the CDR3: TGTGCCTGGAGGGACCCGGGACTAGCGGGAGGTGCGGGCACAGATACGCAGTATTTT.

This chain joins TRBV7-8 and TRBJ2-1; TRBD2 might be the D (7 bases). The CDR3 totals 16 residues. CDR1 and CDR2 (germline): SGHVS, FQNEAQ. Between the trimmed V and J ends, which lost 5 bases and 1 base, there was a span of 15 bases. CDR3 in amino acids: CASSPPGGWSYNEQFF. The DNA for the CDR3 is TGTGCCAGCAGCCCGCCGGGGGGCTGGTCCTACAATGAGCAGTTCTTC.

The genes are TRBV11-2 and TRBJ1-1; D might be TRBD1 (6 bases). The CDR3 runs to 14 residues. Germline values: CDR1 SGHAT, CDR2 FQNNGV. The V gene lost 5 bases and the J gene lost 2 bases, with 12 bases spanning the gap. CDR3: CASSPHRENTEAFF. In DNA, the CDR3 is TGTGCCAGCAGCCCCCACAGGGAAAACACTGAAGCTTTCTTT.

V usage is TRBV7-2 and J usage is TRBJ2-3; D unresolved. Germline V gives CDR1 SGHTA, CDR2 FQGNSA. There are 14 residues in the CDR3. V lost 3 bases and J lost 0, with 7 bases in between. As DNA, the CDR3 is TGTGCCAGCAGCTTTATGGGTAGCACAGATACGCAGTATTTT. Its translation: CASSFMGSTDTQYF.

In this sample, this clone turned up a few times. This chain uses TRBV7-6 with TRBJ2-7; TRBD1 matches at 10 bases. Germline loops: CDR1 SGHVS, CDR2 FNYEAQ. This CDR3 is built from 13 residues. V trimming: 1 base; J trimming: 6 bases; junction bases outside the gene matches: 0. For the CDR3, the DNA is TGTGCCAGCAGCTTAGGACAGGGGGCCGAGCAGTACTTC. This codes for CASSLGQGAEQYF.